Below, one T cell receptor beta chain is given with its context. This sample was included in a study of blood T cell repertoires in COVID-19. CDR1 SGHNT and CDR2 YENEEA come from the germline V gene. V shed 1 base and J 8 bases; nucleotides not matched to a gene: 7. The CDR3 is 17 residues long. The assay was immunoSEQ multiplex PCR, and TCRdb's table has in-frame clones only and misses some. The sample yields about 87,000 clones, around 87% seen once. The sequence was obtained from an elderly woman with acute or convalescent COVID-19. Sequenced sample: peripheral blood. The rearrangement uses TRBV11-3 and TRBJ2-1, with 14 bases matching TRBD2. CDR3: CASSLGRLAGGQDEQFF. The DNA of the CDR3 is TGTGCCAGCAGCTTAGGCCGACTAGCGGGGGGGCAGGATGAGCAGTTCTTC.